The present T cell receptor (beta chain) was sequenced within a study of blood T cell repertoires in COVID-19 (dated by TCRdb to the early 2020s). As for the study more broadly: Collaborator samples came from the United States, Italy and Spain and covered acute and convalescent phases of COVID-19. The repertoires were released in a freely available public database meant as a resource for research on the immune response to SARS-CoV-2. Samples came from the ongoing ImmuneRACE study (first 160 participants) plus 1,254 subjects from 6 global collaborators. The prospective study material was composed of cDNA or gDNA derived from T cells, B-cell-depleted T cells, or PBMCs. Nearly every sample came with metadata listing a de-identified subject ID, COVID-19 status, age in years and sex. Where HLA class I and class II types were available, the types were taken from metadata supplied by the sample provider, not from assay-based typing. Deeply sampled blood TCRbeta repertoires from subjects exposed to, actively infected with, or recovered from COVID-19 were included in the dataset.

The paper as a whole reports these results and caveats: The quantity of clinical and demographic metadata differed by source and by participant and was supplied without curation.

TCRbeta CDR3 regions were amplified from genomic DNA using the immunoSEQ Assay, a bias-controlled multiplex PCR. In the authors' own workflow: Within the assay, amplification of reference gene primers was used to estimate how many nucleated cells each sample contained. To quantify the absolute abundance of each unique TCRbeta CDR3 rearrangement, sequence reads were collapsed and filtered. Productive Simpson clonality was computed per sample as the square root of Simpson's diversity index over productive rearrangements. The table was pulled from immuneACCESS by TCRdb, which kept in-frame rearrangements only. Such tables lose some clones; where checked, under half of the loss comes from unresolved V genes, and the rest has no known cause. From that table come the V and J calls and clone size; the DNA was used to work out D and trimming. The sample includes about 220,000 clones, with 75% to 90% observed a single time. The ten top clones hold roughly 3.4% of the sample.

Trimming takes 4 bases from V and 0 bases from J, and the germline ends sit 22 bases apart. CDR3 length: 18 amino acids, cysteine to phenylalanine. The only DNA kept is the CDR3, 54 bases in frame from the first base. Reading the germline V gene (reference sequence) gives CDR1 SGHNT and CDR2 YYREEE. Participants in the prospective study were aged 18 to 89 years, lived in some 24 United States geographic areas, and enrolled through a virtual design. To assign participants to cohorts, the prospective study relied on clinical history that participants themselves reported in a screening survey and a study questionnaire. Mobile phlebotomists in the prospective study collected whole blood, serum and a nasopharyngeal or oropharyngeal swab from every participant. Prospective study participants could optionally give additional blood draws and questionnaires over an approximately two-month period. Prospective study blood samples were shipped either frozen or at room temperature before DNA extraction.

With respect to this clone: The target of this receptor is not known. No clone much larger than this one lies a single base away; base qualities are absent.

This clonotype was sampled from a woman between 40 and 55 years old with acute COVID-19. The rearranged segments are TRBV5-4 and TRBJ1-1; TRBD1 might be the D gene, on 5 matching bases. Sequenced sample: PBMCs or T cells enriched from blood (not recorded which). The sequence in DNA is TGTGCCAGCAGCGGGCCCGGTTTTCCGGGGGGAGTGAACACTGAAGCTTTCTTT. This sequence encodes CASSGPGFPGGVNTEAFF.